Given below is one TCR beta chain in context. Its target antigen remains unknown. Per-base quality was not reported, and no clone a single base away is much larger than it. In the prospective study, participants were roughly 18 to 89 years old, resided in 25 or so geographic areas of the United States, and were enrolled through a virtual design. In the prospective study, participants were assigned to cohorts based on the clinical history participants reported in a screening survey and a study questionnaire. In the prospective study, whole blood, serum and a nasopharyngeal or oropharyngeal swab were collected from each participant by mobile phlebotomists. Over a roughly 2-month period, participants in the prospective study had the option of providing additional blood draws and questionnaires. Prospective study blood samples were shipped either frozen or at room temperature before DNA extraction. The entry originates in a study of blood T cell repertoires in COVID-19 (dated by TCRdb to the early 2020s). Background on the whole study: Samples covering the acute and convalescent phases of COVID-19 were provided by collaborators in the United States, Italy and Spain. The samples were drawn from two sources: the first 160 participants of the ongoing ImmuneRACE study, and 950 to 1,500 subjects contributed by 6 global collaborators. HLA class I and class II types, where available, came from metadata supplied by the sample provider rather than from assay-based typing. The prospective study material was composed of cDNA or gDNA derived from T cells, B-cell-depleted T cells, or PBMCs. A de-identified subject ID, COVID-19 status, age in years and sex were almost always included in the sample metadata. The repertoires were released in a freely available public database intended as a resource for research on the immune response to SARS-CoV-2. The dataset comprised deeply sampled blood TCRbeta repertoires from subjects exposed to, actively infected with, or recovered from COVID-19.

The investigation overall reported the following: Clinical and demographic metadata were provided uncurated, with the amount varying by source and participant.

TCRbeta CDR3 regions were amplified from genomic DNA using the immunoSEQ Assay, a bias-controlled multiplex PCR. The study's processing was this. The number of nucleated cells in each sample was estimated from the amplification of reference gene primers within the assay. To quantify the absolute abundance of each unique TCRbeta CDR3 rearrangement, sequence reads were collapsed and filtered. For each sample, productive Simpson clonality was calculated as the square root of Simpson's diversity index over productive rearrangements. As stored in TCRdb, this immuneACCESS dataset retains in-frame rearrangements with V and J assigned. A fraction of the clones does not appear; measured against another copy, unresolved V genes explain less than half of the discrepancy, and the remainder lacks a known reason. D and trimming come from the DNA, and the V and J calls and clone size come from that table. The sample has under 300,000 clones on record, approximately 84% of them singletons. The top ten constitute 3% to 4% of the sample.

The CDR3 measures 13 amino acids from cysteine to phenylalanine. Kept here is only the CDR3 DNA, which spans 39 bases and is read in frame from base 1. CDR1 is given as SGHTA and CDR2 as FQGTGA, both from the germline V gene. V sheds 9 bases and J sheds 2 bases, leaving 11 bases between their ends. Recombination connected TRBV7-3 to TRBJ2-1, with the D gene not clear enough to name. The clonotype originates from a woman in her thirties or forties with acute COVID-19. Sequencing input: PBMCs or T cells enriched from blood (not recorded which). CDR3 reads: CASSDTAYNEQFF. The DNA reads as follows: TGTGCCAGTTCCGACACAGCCTACAATGAGCAGTTCTTC.